This TCR beta chain comes out of a study of shared clonotypes between healthy human individuals. The wider study: Donors had three CD4 naive, three CD4 memory, two CD8 naive and one CD8 memory plate apiece. Study conclusions and caveats: Among donors, the sharing of clonotypes was expected to be influenced by sequencing depth.

CDR3 length equals 16 residues. Germline lookup yields CDR1 MDHEN and CDR2 SYDVKM. V lost 5 bases and J lost 4, with 21 bases in between. Notes on this clone: What it binds is unknown.

CD8 memory was a combination that joined CD45RO+ cells with CCR7-negative CD45RA+ TemRA cells. Here immunoSEQ multiplex PCR was the method, and the copy in TCRdb shows in-frame clones only, minus some. The sample yields roughly 320,000 clones, roughly 84% seen once. The clonotype was recovered from a young man in good health. The rearrangement uses TRBV28 and TRBJ2-7, with TRBD2 as a possible D gene (7 bases). The sample comprised memory CD8+ T cells sorted from blood. Subset of the sample: CD45RO+ cells pooled with CCR7-negative TemRA cells. Written as DNA, the CDR3 is TGTGCCAGCAGTGGATTAGGGGGGACTAAACCTTACGAGCAGTACTTC. Its translation: CASSGLGGTKPYEQYF.